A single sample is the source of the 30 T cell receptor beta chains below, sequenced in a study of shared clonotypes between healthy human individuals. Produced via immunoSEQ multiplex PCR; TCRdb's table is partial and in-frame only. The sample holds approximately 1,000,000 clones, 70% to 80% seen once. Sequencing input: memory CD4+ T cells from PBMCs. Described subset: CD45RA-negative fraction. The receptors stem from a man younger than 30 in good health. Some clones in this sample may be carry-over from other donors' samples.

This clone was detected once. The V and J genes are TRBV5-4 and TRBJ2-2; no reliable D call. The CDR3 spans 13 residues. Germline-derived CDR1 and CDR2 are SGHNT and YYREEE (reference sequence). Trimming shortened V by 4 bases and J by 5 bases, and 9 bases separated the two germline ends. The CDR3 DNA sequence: TGTGCCAGCAGCCCCAGGTTTACCGGGGAGCTGTTTTTT. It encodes CASSPRFTGELFF.

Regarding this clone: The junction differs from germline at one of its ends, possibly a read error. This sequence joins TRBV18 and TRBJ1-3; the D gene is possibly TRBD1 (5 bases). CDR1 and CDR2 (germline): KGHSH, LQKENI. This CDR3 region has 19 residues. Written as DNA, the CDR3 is TGTGCCGGCTCGACTACTAGGGGCAGAACCCCCGGTGACGGAAACACCATATATTTT. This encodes CAGSTTRGRTPGDGNTIYF. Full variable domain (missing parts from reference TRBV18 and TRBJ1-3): NAGVMQNPRHLVRRRGQEARLRCSPMKGHSHVYWYRQLPEEGLKFMVYLQKENIIDESGMPKERFSAEFPKEGPSILRIQQVVRGDSAAYFCAGSTTRGRTPGDGNTIYFGEGSWLTVV.

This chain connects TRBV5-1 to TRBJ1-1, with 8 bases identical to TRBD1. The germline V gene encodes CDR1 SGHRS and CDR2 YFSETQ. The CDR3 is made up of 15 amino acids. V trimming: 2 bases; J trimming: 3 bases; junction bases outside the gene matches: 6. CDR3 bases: TGCGCCAGCAGCTTAGGACAGGGACAGTACACTGAAGCTTTCTTT. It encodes CASSLGQGQYTEAFF.

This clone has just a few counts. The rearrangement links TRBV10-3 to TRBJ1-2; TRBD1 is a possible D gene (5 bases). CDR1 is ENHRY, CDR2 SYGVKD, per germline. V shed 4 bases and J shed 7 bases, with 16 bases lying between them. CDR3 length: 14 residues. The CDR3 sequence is CAISGVDFQGGYTF. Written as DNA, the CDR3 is TGTGCCATCAGTGGGGTGGACTTCCAGGGTGGCTACACCTTC.

The CDR3 spells CASSLDLHSRETQYF. CDR3 sequence (DNA): TGTGCCAGCAGTTTGGACCTGCATTCTAGGGAGACCCAGTACTTC. The rearrangement links TRBV7-7 to TRBJ2-5; D remains unclear. This CDR3 has 15 residues. Looked up from germline, CDR1 is SSHAT and CDR2 is FNYEAQ (reference sequence). Trimming removed 6 bases at V and 5 bases at J, with 19 bases between.

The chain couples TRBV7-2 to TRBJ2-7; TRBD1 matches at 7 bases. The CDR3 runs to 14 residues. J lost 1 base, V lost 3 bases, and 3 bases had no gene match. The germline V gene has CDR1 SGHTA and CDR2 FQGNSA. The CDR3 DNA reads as TGTGCCAGCAGCTTGATACAGGGGTCCTACGAGCAGTACTTC. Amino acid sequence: CASSLIQGSYEQYF.

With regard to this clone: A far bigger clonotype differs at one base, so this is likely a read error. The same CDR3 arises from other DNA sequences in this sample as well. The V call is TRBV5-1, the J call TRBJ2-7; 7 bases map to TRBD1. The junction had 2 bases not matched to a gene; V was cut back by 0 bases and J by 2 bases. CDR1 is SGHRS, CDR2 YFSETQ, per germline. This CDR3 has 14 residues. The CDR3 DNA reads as TGCGCCAGCAGCTTGGGGCAGGGGGCCTACGAGCAGTACTTC. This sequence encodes CASSLGQGAYEQYF.

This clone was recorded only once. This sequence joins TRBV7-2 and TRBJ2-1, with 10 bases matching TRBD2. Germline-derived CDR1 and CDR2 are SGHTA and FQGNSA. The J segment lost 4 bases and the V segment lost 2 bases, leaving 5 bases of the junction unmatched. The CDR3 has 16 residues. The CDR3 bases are TGTGCCAGCAGCTTATCTAGCGGGAGTGGTTACAATGAGCAGTTCTTC. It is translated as CASSLSSGSGYNEQFF. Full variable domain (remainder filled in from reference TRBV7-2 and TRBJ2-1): GAGVSQSPSNKVTEKGKDVELRCDPISGHTALYWYRQSLGQGLEFLIYFQGNSAPDKSGLPSDRFSAERTGGSVSTLTIQRTQQEDSAVYLCASSLSSGSGYNEQFFGPGTRLTVL.

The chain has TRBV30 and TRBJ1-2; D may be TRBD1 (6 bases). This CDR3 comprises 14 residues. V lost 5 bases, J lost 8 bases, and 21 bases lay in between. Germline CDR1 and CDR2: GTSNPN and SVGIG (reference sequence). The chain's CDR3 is CAWAPWGRGRGYTF. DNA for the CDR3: TGTGCCTGGGCCCCCTGGGGCAGGGGACGGGGCTACACCTTC.

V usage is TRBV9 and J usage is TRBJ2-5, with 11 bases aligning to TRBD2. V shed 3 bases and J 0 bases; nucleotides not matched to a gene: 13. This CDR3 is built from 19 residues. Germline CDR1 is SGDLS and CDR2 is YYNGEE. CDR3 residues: CASSAPIGASGRNQETQYF. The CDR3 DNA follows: TGTGCCAGCAGCGCGCCTATTGGGGCTAGCGGGAGGAACCAAGAGACCCAGTACTTC.

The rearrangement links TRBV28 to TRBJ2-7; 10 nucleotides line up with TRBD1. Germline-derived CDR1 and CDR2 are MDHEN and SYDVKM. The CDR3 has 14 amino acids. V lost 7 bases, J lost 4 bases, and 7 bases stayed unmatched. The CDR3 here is CASTLRDRGYEQYF. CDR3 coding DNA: TGTGCCAGCACCCTCCGGGACAGGGGTTACGAGCAGTACTTC.

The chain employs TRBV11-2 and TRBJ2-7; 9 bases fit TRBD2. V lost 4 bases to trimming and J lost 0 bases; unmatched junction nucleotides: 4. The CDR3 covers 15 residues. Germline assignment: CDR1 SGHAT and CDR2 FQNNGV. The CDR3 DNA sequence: TGTGCCAGCAGCTCTAAAGCGGGAGGCTCCTACGAGCAGTACTTC. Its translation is CASSSKAGGSYEQYF.

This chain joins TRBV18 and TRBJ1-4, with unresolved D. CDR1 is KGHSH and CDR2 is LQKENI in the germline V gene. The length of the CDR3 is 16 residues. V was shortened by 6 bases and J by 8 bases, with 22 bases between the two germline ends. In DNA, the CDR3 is TGTGCCAGCTCGCTCGCCTTTTTGACCCTGGCGGAAAAACTGTTTTTT. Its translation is CASSLAFLTLAEKLFF.

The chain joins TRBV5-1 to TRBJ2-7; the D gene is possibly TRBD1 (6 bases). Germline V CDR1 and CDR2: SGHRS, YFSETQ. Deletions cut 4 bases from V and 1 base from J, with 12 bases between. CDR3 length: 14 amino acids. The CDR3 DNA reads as TGCGCCAGCAGCCCCGGACAGCGATCCTACGAGCAGTACTTC. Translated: CASSPGQRSYEQYF.

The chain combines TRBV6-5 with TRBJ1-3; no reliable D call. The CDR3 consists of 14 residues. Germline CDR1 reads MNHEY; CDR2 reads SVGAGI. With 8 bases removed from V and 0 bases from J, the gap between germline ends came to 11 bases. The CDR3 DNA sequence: TGTGCCAGCGTAGCTCCCGGCTCTGGAAACACCATATATTTT. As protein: CASVAPGSGNTIYF.

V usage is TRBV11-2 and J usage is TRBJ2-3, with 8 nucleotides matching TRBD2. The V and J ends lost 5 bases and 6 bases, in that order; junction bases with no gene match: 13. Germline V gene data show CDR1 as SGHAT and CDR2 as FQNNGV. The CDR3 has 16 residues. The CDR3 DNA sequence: TGTGCCAGCAGCACGGGGGGGACTTCACTCCTTGATACGCAGTATTTT. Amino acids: CASSTGGTSLLDTQYF.

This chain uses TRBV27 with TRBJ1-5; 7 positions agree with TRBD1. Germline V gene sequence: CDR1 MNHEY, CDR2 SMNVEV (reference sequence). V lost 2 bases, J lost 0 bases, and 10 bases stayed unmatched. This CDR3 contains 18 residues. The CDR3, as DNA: TGTGCCAGCAGTTTAGGCTTCAGGGGGGGGTATAGCAATCAGCCCCAGCATTTT. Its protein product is CASSLGFRGGYSNQPQHF.

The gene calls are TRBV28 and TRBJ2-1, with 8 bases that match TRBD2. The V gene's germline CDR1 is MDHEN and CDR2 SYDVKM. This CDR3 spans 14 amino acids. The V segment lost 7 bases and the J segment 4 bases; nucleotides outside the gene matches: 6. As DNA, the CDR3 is TGTGCCAGCACCCCTAGCGGGTCTTACAATGAGCAGTTCTTC. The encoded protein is CASTPSGSYNEQFF. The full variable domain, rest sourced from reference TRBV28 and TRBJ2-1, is DVKVTQSSRYLVKRTGEKVFLECVQDMDHENMFWYRQDPGLGLRLIYFSYDVKMKEKGDIPEGYSVSREKKERFSLILESASTNQTSMYLCASTPSGSYNEQFFGPGTRLTVL.

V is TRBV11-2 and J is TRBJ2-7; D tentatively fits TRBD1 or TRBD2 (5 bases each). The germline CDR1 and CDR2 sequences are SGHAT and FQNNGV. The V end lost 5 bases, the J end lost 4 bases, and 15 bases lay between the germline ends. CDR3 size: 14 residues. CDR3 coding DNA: TGTGCCAGCAGCACCGACTGGGGGTCGTACGAGCAGTACTTC. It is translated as CASSTDWGSYEQYF.

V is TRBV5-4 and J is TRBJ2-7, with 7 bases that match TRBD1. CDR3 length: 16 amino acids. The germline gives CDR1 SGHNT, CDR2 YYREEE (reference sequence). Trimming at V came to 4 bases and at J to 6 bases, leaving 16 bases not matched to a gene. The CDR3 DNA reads TGTGCCAGCAGCCGCTTAGGGGGCACCTTTGGGAGCGAGCAGTACTTC. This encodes CASSRLGGTFGSEQYF.

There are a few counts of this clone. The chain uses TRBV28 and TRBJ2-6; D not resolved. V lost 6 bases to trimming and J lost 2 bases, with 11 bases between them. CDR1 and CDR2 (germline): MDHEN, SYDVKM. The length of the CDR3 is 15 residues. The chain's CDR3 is CASSTWGAGANVLTF. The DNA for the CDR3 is TGTGCCAGCAGCACATGGGGTGCTGGGGCCAACGTCCTGACTTTC.

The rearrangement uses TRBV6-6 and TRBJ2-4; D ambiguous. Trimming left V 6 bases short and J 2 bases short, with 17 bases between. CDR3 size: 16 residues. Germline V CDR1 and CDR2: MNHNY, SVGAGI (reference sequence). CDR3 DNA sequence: TGTGCCAGCAGCCCTGAGGTGGTGGTGTCCAAAAACATTCAGTACTTC. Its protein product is CASSPEVVVSKNIQYF.

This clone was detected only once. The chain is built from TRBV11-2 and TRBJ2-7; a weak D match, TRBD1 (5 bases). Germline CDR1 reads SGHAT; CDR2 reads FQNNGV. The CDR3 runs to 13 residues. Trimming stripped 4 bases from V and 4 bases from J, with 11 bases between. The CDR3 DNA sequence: TGTGCCAGCAGCTCAACGACAGCGTACGAGCAGTACTTC. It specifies CASSSTTAYEQYF.

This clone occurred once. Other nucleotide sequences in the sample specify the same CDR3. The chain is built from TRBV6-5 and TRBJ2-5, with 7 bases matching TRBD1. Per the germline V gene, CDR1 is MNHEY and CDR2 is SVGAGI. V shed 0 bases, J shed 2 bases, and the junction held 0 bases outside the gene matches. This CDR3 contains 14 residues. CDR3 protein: CASSYSRGQETQYF. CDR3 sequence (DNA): TGTGCCAGCAGTTACTCCAGGGGGCAAGAGACCCAGTACTTC.

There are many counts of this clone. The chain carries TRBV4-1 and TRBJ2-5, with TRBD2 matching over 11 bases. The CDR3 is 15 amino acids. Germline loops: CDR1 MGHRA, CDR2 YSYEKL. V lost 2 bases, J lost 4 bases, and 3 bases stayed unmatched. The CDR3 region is CASSQSGTSGETQYF. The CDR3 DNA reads TGCGCCAGCAGCCAATCCGGGACTAGCGGAGAGACCCAGTACTTC.

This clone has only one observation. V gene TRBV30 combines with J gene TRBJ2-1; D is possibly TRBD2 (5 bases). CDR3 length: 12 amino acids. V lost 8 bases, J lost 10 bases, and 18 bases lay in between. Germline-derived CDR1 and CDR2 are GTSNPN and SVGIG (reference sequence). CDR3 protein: CAVPQRTGEQFF. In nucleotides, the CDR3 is TGTGCCGTTCCCCAGCGGACTGGAGAGCAGTTCTTC.

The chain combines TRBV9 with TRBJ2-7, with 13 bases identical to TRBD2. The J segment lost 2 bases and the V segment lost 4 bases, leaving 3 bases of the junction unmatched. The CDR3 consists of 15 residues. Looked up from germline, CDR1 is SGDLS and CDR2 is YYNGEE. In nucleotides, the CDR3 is TGTGCCAGCAGCCCGGGACTAGCGGGACCCTACGAGCAGTACTTC. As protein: CASSPGLAGPYEQYF.

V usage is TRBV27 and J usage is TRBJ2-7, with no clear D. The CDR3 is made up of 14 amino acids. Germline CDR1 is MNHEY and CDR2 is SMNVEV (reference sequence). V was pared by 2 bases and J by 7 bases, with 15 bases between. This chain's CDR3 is CASSLSYSLGEQYF. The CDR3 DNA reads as TGTGCCAGCAGTTTAAGTTATTCTCTCGGGGAGCAGTACTTC.

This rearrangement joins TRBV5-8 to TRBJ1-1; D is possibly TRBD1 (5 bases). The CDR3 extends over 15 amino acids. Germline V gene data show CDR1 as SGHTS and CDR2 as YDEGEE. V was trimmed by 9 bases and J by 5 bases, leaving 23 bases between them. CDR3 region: CATRAPALGRTEAFF. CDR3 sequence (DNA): TGTGCCACCAGGGCCCCCGCTTTGGGTAGGACTGAAGCTTTCTTT.

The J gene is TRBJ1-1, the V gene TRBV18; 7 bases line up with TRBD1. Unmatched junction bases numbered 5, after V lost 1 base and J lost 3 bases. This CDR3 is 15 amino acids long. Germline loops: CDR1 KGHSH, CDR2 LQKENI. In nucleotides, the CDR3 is TGTGCCAGCTCACCACAGACAGGGCCGGACACTGAAGCTTTCTTT. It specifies CASSPQTGPDTEAFF.